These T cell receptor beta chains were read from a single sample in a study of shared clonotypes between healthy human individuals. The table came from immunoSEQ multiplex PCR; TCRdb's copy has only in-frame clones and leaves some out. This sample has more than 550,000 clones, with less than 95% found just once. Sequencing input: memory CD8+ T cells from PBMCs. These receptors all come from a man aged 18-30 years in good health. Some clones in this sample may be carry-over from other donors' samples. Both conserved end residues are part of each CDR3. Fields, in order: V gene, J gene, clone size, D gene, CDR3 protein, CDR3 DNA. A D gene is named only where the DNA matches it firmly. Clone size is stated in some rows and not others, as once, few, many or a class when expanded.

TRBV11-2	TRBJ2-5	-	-	CASSYTGPQETQYF	TGTGCCAGCAGCTATACAGGGCCCCAAGAGACCCAGTACTTC
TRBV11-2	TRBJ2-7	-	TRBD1	CASSLGTGVPEQYF	TGTGCCAGCAGCTTAGGAACAGGGGTACCCGAGCAGTACTTC
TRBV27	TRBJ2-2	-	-	CASSLGTNTGELFF	TGTGCCAGCAGTTTGGGAACAAACACCGGGGAGCTGTTTTTT
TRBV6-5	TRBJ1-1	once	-	CASRPGRTEAFF	TGTGCCAGCAGACCTGGACGGACTGAAGCTTTCTTT
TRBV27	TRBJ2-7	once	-	CASSLGGTYEQYF	TGTGCCAGCAGTTTGGGCGGAACCTACGAGCAGTACTTC
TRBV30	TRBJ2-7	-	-	CAWTTAYEQYF	TGTGCCTGGACCACAGCCTACGAGCAGTACTTC
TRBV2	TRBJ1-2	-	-	CATKRILSPYGYTF	TGTGCCACCAAAAGGATCCTTTCCCCTTATGGCTACACCTTC
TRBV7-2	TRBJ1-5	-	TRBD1	CASSSAGTAYSNQPQHF	TGTGCCAGCAGCTCAGCCGGGACAGCCTATAGCAATCAGCCCCAGCATTTT
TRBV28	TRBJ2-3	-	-	CASATPGRDTQYF	TGTGCCAGCGCTACCCCGGGGCGAGATACGCAGTATTTT
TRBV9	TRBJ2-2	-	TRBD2	CASSAVQREDTGELFF	TGTGCCAGCAGCGCCGTCCAGCGGGAGGACACCGGGGAGCTGTTTTTT
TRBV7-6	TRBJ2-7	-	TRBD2	CASSLGSGGAYEQYF	TGTGCCAGCAGCTTAGGTAGCGGGGGGGCGTACGAGCAGTACTTC
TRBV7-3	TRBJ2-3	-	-	CASSPRDGRGTQYF	TGTGCCAGCAGCCCCCGGGACGGACGGGGTACGCAGTATTTT
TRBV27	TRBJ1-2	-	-	CASSLIPGDYGYTF	TGTGCCAGCAGTTTAATTCCGGGGGACTATGGCTACACCTTC
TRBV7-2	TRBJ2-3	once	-	CASSPRTDTQYF	TGTGCCAGCAGCCCCAGAACAGATACGCAGTATTTT
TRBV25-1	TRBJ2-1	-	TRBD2	CASSGFLADQYNEQFF	TGTGCCAGCAGTGGGTTCCTAGCGGACCAATACAATGAGCAGTTCTTC
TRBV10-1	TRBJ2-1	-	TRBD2	CASPARGGDVEQFF	TGCGCCAGCCCCGCCCGCGGGGGGGATGTTGAGCAGTTCTTC
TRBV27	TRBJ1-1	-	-	CASSWDSYTEAFF	TGTGCCAGCAGTTGGGATAGCTACACTGAAGCTTTCTTT
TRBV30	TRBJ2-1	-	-	CAWSIVGNEQFF	TGTGCCTGGAGTATTGTGGGCAATGAGCAGTTCTTC
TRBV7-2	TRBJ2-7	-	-	CASSFLKGWQYF	TGTGCCAGCAGCTTCCTCAAGGGTTGGCAGTACTTC
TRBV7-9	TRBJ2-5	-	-	CASSLPSKETQYF	TGTGCCAGCAGCTTACCTAGCAAAGAGACCCAGTACTTC
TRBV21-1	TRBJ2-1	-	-	CASRTRAQGNYNEQFF	TGTGCCAGCAGAACGAGGGCGCAGGGAAACTACAATGAGCAGTTCTTC
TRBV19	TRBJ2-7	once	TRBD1	CASSRGQETYEQYF	TGTGCCAGTAGTAGGGGACAGGAAACCTACGAGCAGTACTTC
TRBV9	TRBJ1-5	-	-	CASSGGGSNQPQHF	TGTGCCAGCAGCGGTGGGGGAAGCAATCAGCCCCAGCATTTT